The 7 T cell receptor beta chains in this list originate from one sample, sequenced in a study of control samples from healthy donors and cancer patients. Here immunoSEQ multiplex PCR was the method, and the copy in TCRdb shows in-frame clones only, minus some. The sample holds about 170,000 clones; 90% to 95% are singletons and the top ten take approximately 1.5%. The sequenced sample consisted of blood. Receptor source: a woman aged 25-40 years in good health.

The chain carries TRBV5-1 and TRBJ1-6, with D uncertain. Per germline, CDR1 SGHRS and CDR2 YFSETQ. This CDR3 has 14 residues. V shed 0 bases and J shed 6 bases, with 7 bases lying between them. In DNA form, the CDR3 reads TGCGCCAGCAGCTTGGGGGTTAGTAATTCACCCCTCCACTTT. This translates into CASSLGVSNSPLHF.

This clone was recorded only once. This chain joins TRBV28 and TRBJ2-5; no definite D call. Looked up from germline, CDR1 is MDHEN and CDR2 is SYDVKM. The CDR3 consists of 12 residues. The germline V and J ends were trimmed by 2 bases and 5 bases, with 6 bases remaining between them. CDR3 bases: TGTGCCAGCAGTTTAGGGTTGGAGACCCAGTACTTC. Its protein is CASSLGLETQYF.

This rearrangement joins TRBV12-3 or TRBV12-4 to TRBJ2-2; TRBD1 matches at 7 bases. V lost 6 bases to trimming and J lost 7 bases; unmatched junction nucleotides: 5. The CDR3 runs to 13 residues. CDR3 coding DNA: TGTGCCAGCAGGGAACAGGGGAACGGGGAGCTGTTTTTT. Its protein product is CASREQGNGELFF.

The chain has TRBV12-5 and TRBJ1-1; D is undetermined. The germline V gene has CDR1 LGHNT and CDR2 FRNRAP. The V gene lost 1 base and the J gene lost 4 bases, with 7 bases spanning the gap. This CDR3 contains 13 residues. The CDR3 here is CASGLAGSTEAFF. DNA for the CDR3: TGTGCTAGTGGTTTGGCCGGGAGCACTGAAGCTTTCTTT.

V and J are TRBV4-2 and TRBJ1-6; 8 nucleotides agree with TRBD1. The CDR3 loop spans 15 amino acids. Germline V gene data show CDR1 as LGHNA and CDR2 as YNFKEQ. V was clipped by 1 base and J by 5 bases; unmatched bases: 1. CDR3 residues: CASSQGDRNNSPLHF. DNA for the CDR3: TGTGCCAGCAGCCAAGGGGACAGGAATAATTCACCCCTCCACTTT.

This chain connects TRBV5-6 to TRBJ1-5; 11 nucleotides line up with TRBD1. This CDR3 spans 16 amino acids. Trimming cost V 1 base and J 5 bases; bases outside gene matches: 5. Per the germline V gene, CDR1 is SGHDT and CDR2 is YYEEEE. Here the CDR3 DNA reads TGTGCCAGCAGCTTGTACGGGACAGGGGGGTATCAGCCCCAGCATTTT. Its protein is CASSLYGTGGYQPQHF. The whole variable domain, remainder taken from reference TRBV5-6 and TRBJ1-5, is DAGVTQSPTHLIKTRGQQVTLRCSPKSGHDTVSWYQQALGQGPQFIFQYYEEEERQRGNFPDRFSGHQFPNYSSELNVNALLLGDSALYLCASSLYGTGGYQPQHFGDGTRLSIL.

The V gene is TRBV5-4, the J gene TRBJ2-2, with 9 bases matching TRBD1. Trimming took 0 bases from V and 5 from J; bases not matched to a gene: 2. This CDR3 is built from 15 residues. CDR1 is SGHNT and CDR2 is YYREEE in the germline V gene (reference sequence). The CDR3 reads CASSLGDRVTGELFF. The CDR3 DNA reads as TGTGCCAGCAGCTTGGGGGACAGGGTTACCGGGGAGCTGTTTTTT. The variable domain in full, with the rest retrieved from reference TRBV5-4 and TRBJ2-2, is ETGVTQSPTHLIKTRGQQVTLRCSSQSGHNTVSWYQQALGQGPQFIFQYYREEENGRGNFPPRFSGLQFPNYSSELNVNALELDDSALYLCASSLGDRVTGELFFGEGSRLTVL.